The present T cell receptor (beta chain) was sequenced within a study of blood T cell repertoires in COVID-19. Across the study: Sites across the United States, Italy and Spain contributed samples from acute and convalescent COVID-19.

Assay used: immunoSEQ multiplex PCR; TCRdb lists only in-frame clones, some missing. This sample has approximately 54,000 clones; roughly 79% occur once, and the top ten carry roughly 4.8%. This receptor was identified in a woman aged 55-75 years with acute or convalescent COVID-19. Sequences were obtained from peripheral blood.

As DNA, the CDR3 is TGTGCCAGCAGTAACGGTGGCTACACCTTC. The encoded protein is CASSNGGYTF. This chain connects TRBV6-5 to TRBJ1-2; D gene uncertain. This CDR3 region has 10 residues. Trimming took off 5 bases at V and 7 bases at J, with 5 bases between the two ends. From germline, CDR1 is MNHEY and CDR2 SVGAGI.